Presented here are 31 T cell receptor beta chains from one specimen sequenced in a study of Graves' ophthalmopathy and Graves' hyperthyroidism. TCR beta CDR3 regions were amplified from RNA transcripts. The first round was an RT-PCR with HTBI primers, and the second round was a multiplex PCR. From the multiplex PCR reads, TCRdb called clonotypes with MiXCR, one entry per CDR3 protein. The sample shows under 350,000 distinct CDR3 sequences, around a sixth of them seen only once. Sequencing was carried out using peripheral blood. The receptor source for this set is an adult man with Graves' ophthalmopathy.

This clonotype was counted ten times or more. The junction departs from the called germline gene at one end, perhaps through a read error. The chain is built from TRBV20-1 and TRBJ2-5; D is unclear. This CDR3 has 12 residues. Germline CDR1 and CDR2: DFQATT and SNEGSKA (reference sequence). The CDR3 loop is CSSSLGEETRYF. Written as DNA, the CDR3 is TGCAGTTCCTCGCTTGGGGAAGAGACCCGGTACTTC.

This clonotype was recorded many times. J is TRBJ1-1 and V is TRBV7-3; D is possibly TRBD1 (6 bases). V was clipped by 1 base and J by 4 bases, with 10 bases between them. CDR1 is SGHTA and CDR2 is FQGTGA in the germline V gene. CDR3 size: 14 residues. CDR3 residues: CASSLKGEGTEAFF. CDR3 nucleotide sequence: TGTGCCAGCAGCTTAAAGGGGGAGGGCACTGAAGCTTTCTTT.

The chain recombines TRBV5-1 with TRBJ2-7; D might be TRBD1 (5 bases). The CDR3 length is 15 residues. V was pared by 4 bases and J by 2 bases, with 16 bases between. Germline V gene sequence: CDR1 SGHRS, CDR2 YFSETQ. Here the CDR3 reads CASSQGHLPAYEQYF. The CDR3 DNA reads TGCGCCAGCAGCCAAGGACATCTTCCCGCCTACGAGCAGTACTTC.

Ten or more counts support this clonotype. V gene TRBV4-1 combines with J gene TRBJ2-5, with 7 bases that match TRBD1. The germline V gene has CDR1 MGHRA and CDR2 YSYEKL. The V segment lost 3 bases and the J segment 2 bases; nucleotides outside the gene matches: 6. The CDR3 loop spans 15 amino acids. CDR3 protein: CASSQWDREQETQYF. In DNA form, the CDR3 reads TGCGCCAGCAGCCAGTGGGACAGAGAACAAGAGACCCAGTACTTC.

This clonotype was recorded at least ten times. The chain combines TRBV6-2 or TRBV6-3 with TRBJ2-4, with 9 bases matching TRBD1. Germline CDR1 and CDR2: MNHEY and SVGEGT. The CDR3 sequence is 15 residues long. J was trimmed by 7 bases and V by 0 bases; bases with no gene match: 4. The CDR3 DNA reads TGTGCCAGCAGTTACTCCGGGACAGGGAGGAACATTCAGTACTTC. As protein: CASSYSGTGRNIQYF.

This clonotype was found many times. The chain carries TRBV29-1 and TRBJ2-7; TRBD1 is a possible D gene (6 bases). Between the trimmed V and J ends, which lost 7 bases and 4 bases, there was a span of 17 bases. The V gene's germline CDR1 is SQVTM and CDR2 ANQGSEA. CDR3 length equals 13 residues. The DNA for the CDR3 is TGCAGCGCGGGCAGGGGCAATATATACGAGCAGTACTTC. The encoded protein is CSAGRGNIYEQYF.

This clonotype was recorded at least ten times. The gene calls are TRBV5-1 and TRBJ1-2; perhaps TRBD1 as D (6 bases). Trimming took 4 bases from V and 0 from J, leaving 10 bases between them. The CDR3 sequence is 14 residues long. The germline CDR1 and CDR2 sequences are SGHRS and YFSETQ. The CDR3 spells CASSRDTANYGYTF. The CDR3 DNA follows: TGCGCCAGCAGCCGGGACACCGCTAACTATGGCTACACCTTC.

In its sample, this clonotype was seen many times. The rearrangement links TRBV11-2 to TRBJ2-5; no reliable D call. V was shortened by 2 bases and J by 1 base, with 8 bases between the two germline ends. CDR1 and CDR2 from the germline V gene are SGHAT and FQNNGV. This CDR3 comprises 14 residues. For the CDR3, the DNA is TGTGCCAGCAGCTTATTCAGGTCCCAAGAGACCCAGTACTTC. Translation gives CASSLFRSQETQYF.

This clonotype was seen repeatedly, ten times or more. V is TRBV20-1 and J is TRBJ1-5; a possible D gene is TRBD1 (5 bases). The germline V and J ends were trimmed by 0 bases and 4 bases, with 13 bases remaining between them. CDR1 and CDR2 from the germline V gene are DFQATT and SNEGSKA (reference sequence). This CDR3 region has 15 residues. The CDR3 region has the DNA TGCAGTGCTAGAGACCGGTTGGGGCTGAATCAGCCCCAGCATTTT. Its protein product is CSARDRLGLNQPQHF.

This chain's CDR3 is CASSPTGGRDSYEQYF. The CDR3 DNA sequence: TGTGCCAGCAGCCCTACCGGTGGGCGGGACAGCTACGAGCAGTACTTC. The rearrangement uses TRBV12-3 or TRBV12-4 and TRBJ2-7; TRBD1 might be the D (7 bases). This CDR3 contains 16 residues. V lost 6 bases and J lost 3, with 21 bases in between.

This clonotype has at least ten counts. For the CDR3, the DNA is TGTGCCAGCAGACACCCTTACAGGGGTCGGACTGAAGCTTTCTTT. It translates to CASRHPYRGRTEAFF. The chain uses TRBV6-2 or TRBV6-3 and TRBJ1-1, with 7 bases matching TRBD1. This CDR3 is built from 15 residues. The germline CDR1 and CDR2 sequences are MNHEY and SVGEGT. V lost 6 bases, J lost 5 bases, and 12 bases stayed unmatched.

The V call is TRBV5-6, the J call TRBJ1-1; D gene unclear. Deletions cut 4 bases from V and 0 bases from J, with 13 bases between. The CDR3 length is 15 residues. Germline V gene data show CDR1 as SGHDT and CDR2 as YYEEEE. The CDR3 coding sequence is TGTGCCAGCAGCCACCTCAGGCGGGTGAACACTGAAGCTTTCTTT. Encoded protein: CASSHLRRVNTEAFF.

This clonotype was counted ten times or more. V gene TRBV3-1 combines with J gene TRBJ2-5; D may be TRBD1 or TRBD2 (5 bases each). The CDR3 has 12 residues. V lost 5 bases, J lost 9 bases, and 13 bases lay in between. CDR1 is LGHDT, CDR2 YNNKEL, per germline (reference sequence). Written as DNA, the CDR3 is TGTGCCAGCAGCGCCCCTGGGGGTTCCCAGTACTTC. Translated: CASSAPGGSQYF.

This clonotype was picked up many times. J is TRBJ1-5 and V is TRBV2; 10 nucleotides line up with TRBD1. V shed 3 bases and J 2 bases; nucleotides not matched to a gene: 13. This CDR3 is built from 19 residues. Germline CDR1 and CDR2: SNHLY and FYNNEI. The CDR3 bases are TGTGCCAGCAGTGACAAATCGACAGGGGGCCACCATGGCAATCAGCCCCAGCATTTT. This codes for CASSDKSTGGHHGNQPQHF.

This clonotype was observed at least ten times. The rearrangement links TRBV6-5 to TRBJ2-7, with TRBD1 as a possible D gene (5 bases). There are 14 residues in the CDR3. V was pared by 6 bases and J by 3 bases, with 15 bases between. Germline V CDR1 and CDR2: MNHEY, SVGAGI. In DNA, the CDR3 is TGTGCCAGCAGATATTTTACAGGAAACTACGAGCAGTACTTC. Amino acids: CASRYFTGNYEQYF.

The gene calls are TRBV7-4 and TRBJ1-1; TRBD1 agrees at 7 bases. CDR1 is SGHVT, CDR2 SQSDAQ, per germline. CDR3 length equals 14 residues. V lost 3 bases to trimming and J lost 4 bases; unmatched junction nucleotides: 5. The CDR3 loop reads CASSFDRASTEAFF. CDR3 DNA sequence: TGTGCCAGCAGCTTTGACAGGGCTTCCACTGAAGCTTTCTTT.

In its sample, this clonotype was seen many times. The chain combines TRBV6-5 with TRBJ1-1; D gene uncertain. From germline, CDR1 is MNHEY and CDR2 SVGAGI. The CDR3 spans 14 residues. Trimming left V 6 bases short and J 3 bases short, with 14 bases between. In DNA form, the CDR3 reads TGTGCCAGCAGCTTAGGAGTGAGAGACACTGAAGCTTTCTTT. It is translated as CASSLGVRDTEAFF.

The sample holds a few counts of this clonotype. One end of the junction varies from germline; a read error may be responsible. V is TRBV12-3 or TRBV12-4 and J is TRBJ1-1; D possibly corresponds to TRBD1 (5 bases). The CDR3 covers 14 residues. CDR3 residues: CASSFIRVNTEACF. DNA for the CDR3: TGTGCCAGCAGTTTTATCAGGGTGAACACTGAAGCTTGCTTT.

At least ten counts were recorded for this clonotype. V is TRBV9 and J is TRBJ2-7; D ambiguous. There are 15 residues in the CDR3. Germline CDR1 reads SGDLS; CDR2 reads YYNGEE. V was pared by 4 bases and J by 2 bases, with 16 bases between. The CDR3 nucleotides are TGTGCCAGCAGCCCCAATATCGGCCGTGCCTACGAGCAGTACTTC. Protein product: CASSPNIGRAYEQYF.

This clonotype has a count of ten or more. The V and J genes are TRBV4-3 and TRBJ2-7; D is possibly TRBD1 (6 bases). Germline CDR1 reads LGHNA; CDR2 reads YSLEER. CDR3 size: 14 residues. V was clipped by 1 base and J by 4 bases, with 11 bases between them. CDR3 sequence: CASSQGVGAYEQYF. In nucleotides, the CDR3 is TGCGCCAGCAGCCAAGGAGTGGGGGCTTACGAGCAGTACTTC.

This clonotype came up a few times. The CDR3 DNA reads TGTGCCAGCTCACCATTTACCTTCCAAGAGACCCAGTACTTC. It is translated as CASSPFTFQETQYF. The chain carries TRBV18 and TRBJ2-5; D not certain. This CDR3 is built from 14 residues. Trimming took off 2 bases at V and 1 base at J, with 8 bases between the two ends. Germline V gives CDR1 KGHSH, CDR2 LQKENI. The full variable domain, its missing parts supplied by reference TRBV18 and TRBJ2-5, is NAGVMQNPRHLVRRRGQEARLRCSPMKGHSHVYWYRQLPEEGLKFMVYLQKENIIDESGMPKERFSAEFPKEGPSILRIQQVVRGDSAAYFCASSPFTFQETQYFGPGTRLLVL.

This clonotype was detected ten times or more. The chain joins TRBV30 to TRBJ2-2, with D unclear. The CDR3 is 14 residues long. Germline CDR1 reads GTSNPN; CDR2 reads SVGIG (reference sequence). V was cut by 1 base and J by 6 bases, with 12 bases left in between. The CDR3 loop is CAWSAGFEAGELFF. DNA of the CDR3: TGTGCCTGGAGTGCCGGGTTTGAGGCCGGGGAGCTGTTTTTT.

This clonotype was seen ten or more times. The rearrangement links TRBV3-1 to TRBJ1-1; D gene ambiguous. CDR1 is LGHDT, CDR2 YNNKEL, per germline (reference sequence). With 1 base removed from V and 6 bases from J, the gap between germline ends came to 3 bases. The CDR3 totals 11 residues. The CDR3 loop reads CASSQAAEAFF. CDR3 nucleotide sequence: TGTGCCAGCAGCCAAGCGGCTGAAGCTTTCTTT.

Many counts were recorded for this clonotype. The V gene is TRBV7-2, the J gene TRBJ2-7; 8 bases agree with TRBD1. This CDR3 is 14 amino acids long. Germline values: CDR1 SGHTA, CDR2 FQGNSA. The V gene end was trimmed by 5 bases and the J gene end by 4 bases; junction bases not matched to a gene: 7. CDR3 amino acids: CASSPQGAVYEQYF. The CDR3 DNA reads TGTGCCAGCAGCCCGCAGGGGGCTGTTTACGAGCAGTACTTC.

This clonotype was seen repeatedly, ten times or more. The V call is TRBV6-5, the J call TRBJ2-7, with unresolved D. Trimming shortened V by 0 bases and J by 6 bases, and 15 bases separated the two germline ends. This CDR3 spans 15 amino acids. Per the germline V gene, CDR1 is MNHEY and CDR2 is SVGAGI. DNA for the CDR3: TGTGCCAGCAGTTACTCGAAAGAAAAACCCGTCGAGCAGTACTTC. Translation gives CASSYSKEKPVEQYF.

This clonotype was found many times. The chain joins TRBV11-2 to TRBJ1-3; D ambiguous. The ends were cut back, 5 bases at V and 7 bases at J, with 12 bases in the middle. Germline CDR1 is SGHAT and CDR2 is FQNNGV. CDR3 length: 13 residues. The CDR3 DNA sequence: TGTGCCAGCAGCCCCCTGGACTCCAACACCATATATTTT. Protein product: CASSPLDSNTIYF. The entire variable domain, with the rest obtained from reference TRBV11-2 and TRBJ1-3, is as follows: EAGVAQSPRYKIIEKRQSVAFWCNPISGHATLYWYQQILGQGPKLLIQFQNNGVVDDSQLPKDRFSAERLKGVDSTLKIQPAKLEDSAVYLCASSPLDSNTIYFGEGSWLTVV.

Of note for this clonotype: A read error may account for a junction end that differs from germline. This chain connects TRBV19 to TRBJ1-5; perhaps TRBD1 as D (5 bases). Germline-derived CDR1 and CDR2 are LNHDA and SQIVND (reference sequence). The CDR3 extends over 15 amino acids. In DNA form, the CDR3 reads TGTGCCAGTACCACAAGCGAGGGGAGCAATCAGCCCCAGCTTTTT. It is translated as CASTTSEGSNQPQLF. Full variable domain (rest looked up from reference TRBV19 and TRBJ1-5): DGGITQSPKYLFRKEGQNVTLSCEQNLNHDAMYWYRQDPGQGLRLIYYSQIVNDFQKGDIAEGYSVSREKKESFPLTVTSAQKNPTAFYLCASTTSEGSNQPQLFGDGTRLSIL.

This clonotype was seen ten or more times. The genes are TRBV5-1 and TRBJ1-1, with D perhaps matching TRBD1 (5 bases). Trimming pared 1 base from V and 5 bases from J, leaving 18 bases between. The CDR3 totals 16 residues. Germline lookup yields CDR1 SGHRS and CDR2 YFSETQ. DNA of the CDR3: TGCGCCAGCAGCTTGTCCTCGGGGGGGATGACGACTGAAGCTTTCTTT. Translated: CASSLSSGGMTTEAFF.

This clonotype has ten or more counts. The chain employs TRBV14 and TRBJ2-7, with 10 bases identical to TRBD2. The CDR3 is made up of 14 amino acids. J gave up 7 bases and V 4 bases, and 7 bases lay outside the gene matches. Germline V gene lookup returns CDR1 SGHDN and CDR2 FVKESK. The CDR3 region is CASSPKSGLAEQYF. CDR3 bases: TGTGCCAGCAGCCCTAAATCGGGACTAGCGGAGCAGTACTTC. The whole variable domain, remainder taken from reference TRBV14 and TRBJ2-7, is EAGVTQFPSHSVIEKGQTVTLRCDPISGHDNLYWYRRVMGKEIKFLLHFVKESKQDESGMPNNRFLAERTGGTYSTLKVQPAELEDSGVYFCASSPKSGLAEQYFGPGTRLTVT.

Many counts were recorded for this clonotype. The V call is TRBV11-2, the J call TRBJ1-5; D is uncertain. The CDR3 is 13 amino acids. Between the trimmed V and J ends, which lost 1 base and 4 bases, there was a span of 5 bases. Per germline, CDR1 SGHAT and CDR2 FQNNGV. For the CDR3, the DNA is TGTGCCAGCAGCTTAGCCCGTAATCAGCCCCAGCATTTT. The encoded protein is CASSLARNQPQHF.

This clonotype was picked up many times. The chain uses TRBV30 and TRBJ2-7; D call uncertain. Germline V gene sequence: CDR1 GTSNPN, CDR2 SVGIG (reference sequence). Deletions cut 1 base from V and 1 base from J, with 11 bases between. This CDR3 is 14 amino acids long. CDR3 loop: CAWSASDGSYEQYF. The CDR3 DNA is TGTGCCTGGAGTGCTAGTGATGGGTCCTACGAGCAGTACTTC.